The 8 T cell receptor beta chains below all came from one sample that was sequenced in a study of glioma-infiltrating T cells. The iRepertoire nested amplicon-rescue multiplex PCR amplified TCR alpha and beta CDR3s from RNA. TCRdb passed the multiplex PCR reads through MiXCR, listing each CDR3 protein once. The table includes over 2,500 distinct CDR3 sequences, 35% to 55% detected once. Sequencing input: glioma tissue, nonneoplastic brain tissue, or PBMCs (not recorded which). These receptors came from a human donor with low-grade glioma or glioblastoma, undergoing nonglioma brain surgery, or in good health (not recorded which).

As for this clonotype: The junction departs from the called germline gene at one end, perhaps through a read error. The chain's CDR3 is CANSLERDADEQYF. DNA for the CDR3: TGTGCCAACAGTCTTGAGCGGGACGCGGACGAGCAGTACTTC. V and J are TRBV6-1 and TRBJ2-7; 7 bases agree with TRBD2. This CDR3 is built from 14 residues. The germline V gene encodes CDR1 MNHNS and CDR2 SASEGT.

The rearrangement uses TRBV15 and TRBJ1-6, with 10 bases fitting TRBD1. The CDR3 covers 16 residues. With V trimmed by 4 bases and J by 10 bases, 10 bases remained unmatched. In germline, CDR1 is LNHNV, CDR2 YYDKDF (reference sequence). Written as DNA, the CDR3 is TGTGCCACCAGCAAGAGAAGAGGGACAGGGGCATCACCCCTCCACTTT. Translated: CATSKRRGTGASPLHF. The whole variable domain, remainder taken from reference TRBV15 and TRBJ1-6, is DAMVIQNPRYQVTQFGKPVTLSCSQTLNHNVMYWYQQKSSQAPKLLFHYYDKDFNNEADTPDNFQSRRPNTSFCFLDIRSPGLGDTAMYLCATSKRRGTGASPLHFGNGTRLTVT.

This clonotype was detected ten times or more. V and J are TRBV5-1 and TRBJ2-1; D remains unclear. This CDR3 has 12 amino acids. The germline V and J ends were trimmed by 2 bases and 7 bases, with 7 bases remaining between them. Looked up from germline, CDR1 is SGHRS and CDR2 is YFSETQ. CDR3 amino acids: CASSLHMNEQFF. In DNA, the CDR3 is TGCGCCAGCAGCTTACACATGAATGAGCAGTTCTTC.

Sample share makes this clonotype medium-sized (0.01 to 0.1%). The rearrangement uses TRBV15 and TRBJ2-3, with TRBD2 matching 11 bases. The V gene end was trimmed by 8 bases and the J gene end by 3 bases; junction bases not matched to a gene: 7. The germline V gene has CDR1 LNHNV and CDR2 YYDKDF (reference sequence). The CDR3 has 15 residues. CDR3 sequence reads: CATVAGTSGTDTQYF. In DNA, the CDR3 is TGTGCCACCGTGGCCGGGACTAGCGGTACAGATACGCAGTATTTT.

This clonotype was observed many times. The chain has TRBV4-3 and TRBJ2-2; no clear D gene. The CDR3 consists of 13 residues. V lost 6 bases to trimming and J lost 7 bases, with 12 bases between them. Germline V gene data show CDR1 as LGHNA and CDR2 as YSLEER. As DNA, the CDR3 is TGCGCCAGCAGTCCCGTTGCGAACGGGGAGCTGTTTTTT. Translated, it gives CASSPVANGELFF.

The gene calls are TRBV29-1 and TRBJ2-7, with 9 bases fitting TRBD1. Germline-derived CDR1 and CDR2 are SQVTM and ANQGSEA. V shed 5 bases, J shed 2 bases, and the junction held 7 bases outside the gene matches. The CDR3 has 14 amino acids. CDR3 DNA sequence: TGCAGCGTTCGTTGGGGACAGGGCCCCTACGAGCAGTACTTC. Translating it yields CSVRWGQGPYEQYF.

This clonotype was observed many times. This chain uses TRBV4-2 with TRBJ2-2; 7 bases align to TRBD2. Unmatched junction bases numbered 1, after V lost 0 bases and J lost 0 bases. CDR1 and CDR2 (germline): LGHNA, YNFKEQ. This CDR3 has 16 residues. CDR3 nucleotides: TGTGCCAGCAGCCAAGAGGGACTACCGAACACCGGGGAGCTGTTTTTT. Amino acid sequence: CASSQEGLPNTGELFF.

The chain has TRBV20-1 and TRBJ2-1, with 9 bases that match TRBD2. Germline loops: CDR1 DFQATT, CDR2 SNEGSKA (reference sequence). This CDR3 has 13 amino acids. V was clipped by 5 bases and J by 4 bases; unmatched bases: 3. CDR3 protein: CSAGLASYNEQFF. The CDR3, as DNA: TGCAGTGCTGGACTAGCGAGTTACAATGAGCAGTTCTTC.